The clone carrying this T cell receptor (beta chain) was seen a handful of times. What went into each PCR as a spike was synthetic TCR analog templates. The assay was immunoSEQ multiplex PCR, and TCRdb's table has in-frame clones only and misses some. The sample contains roughly 120,000 clones, about 91% of which appear only once. Germline assignment: CDR1 MNHEY and CDR2 SVGAGI. This CDR3 is built from 14 residues. After removal of 6 bases from V and 3 bases from J, the junction contained 5 bases not matched to a gene. Stated time point: peripheral blood 6 weeks after treatment start. This specimen belongs to a study of PD-L1 blockade in urothelial cancer. Turning to the study itself: Prior regimens of chemotherapy numbered 0 to 3 per patient.

The specimen was PBMCs, collected around atezolizumab (anti-PD-L1) treatment. This sequence joins TRBV6-5 and TRBJ1-5; 7 bases agree with TRBD1. The clonotype was recovered from a man aged 55-75 years with urothelial cancer. CDR3 sequence (DNA): TGTGCCAGCAGACTCAGGGGGGACAATCAGCCCCAGCATTTT. Translated: CASRLRGDNQPQHF.